These 24 T cell receptor beta chains share one sample of origin, sequenced in a study of OX40 agonist ivuxolimab in advanced cancers. Clones were sequenced by immunoSEQ multiplex PCR, and TCRdb holds only the in-frame ones, with some missing. There are about 32,000 clones in the sample; under 85% occur only once, and about a sixth lies in the top ten. This specimen was CD4+ or CD8+ T cells sorted from blood, taken in a trial of the OX40 agonist ivuxolimab. Every receptor here comes from an adult with an advanced solid tumor such as melanoma, head and neck, liver or kidney cancer.

The table lists this clone with a count of one. The rearrangement joins TRBV5-6 to TRBJ2-7; tentative D call: TRBD1 (6 bases). The CDR3 runs to 14 residues. V lost 1 base, J lost 0 bases, and 8 bases lay in between. Germline V gives CDR1 SGHDT, CDR2 YYEEEE. The CDR3 region is CASSLWDNSYEQYF. The CDR3 DNA reads TGTGCCAGCAGCTTGTGGGACAACTCCTACGAGCAGTACTTC.

The chain combines TRBV7-6 with TRBJ2-7; D not resolved. From germline, CDR1 is SGHVS and CDR2 FNYEAQ. The CDR3 consists of 16 residues. V lost 5 bases, J lost 2 bases, and 19 bases lay in between. This CDR3 is CASSPSTTTPTYEQYF. The CDR3 DNA follows: TGTGCCAGCAGCCCCTCGACCACGACGCCCACCTACGAGCAGTACTTC.

This chain links TRBV11-2 with TRBJ2-1, with unresolved D. CDR3 size: 12 residues. V shed 1 base and J shed 8 bases, with 6 bases lying between them. Per germline, CDR1 SGHAT and CDR2 FQNNGV. The CDR3 here is CASSLVDDEQFF. In DNA form, the CDR3 reads TGTGCCAGCAGCTTAGTAGACGATGAGCAGTTCTTC.

J is TRBJ2-3 and V is TRBV30; D could derive from TRBD1 or TRBD2 (5 bases each). The CDR3 loop spans 16 amino acids. Germline values: CDR1 GTSNPN, CDR2 SVGIG (reference sequence). V dropped 2 bases and J dropped 5 bases, with 20 bases sitting between them. CDR3 protein: CAWSSIGAGRRDTQYF. The CDR3 DNA follows: TGTGCCTGGAGTTCCATCGGGGCTGGCCGTAGAGATACGCAGTATTTT.

V is TRBV6-1 and J is TRBJ2-1, with D possibly TRBD2 on 6 matching bases. Germline values: CDR1 MNHNS, CDR2 SASEGT. Between the trimmed V and J ends, which lost 3 bases and 1 base, there was a span of 10 bases. CDR3 length: 15 residues. CDR3 nucleotides: TGTGCCAGCAGTGATCTCGGGGGATCCTACAATGAGCAGTTCTTC. This sequence encodes CASSDLGGSYNEQFF.

The chain recombines TRBV19 with TRBJ1-1, with D hard to call. Germline CDR1 LNHDA, CDR2 SQIVND (reference sequence). Trimming removed 5 bases at V and 1 base at J, with 8 bases between. There are 13 residues in the CDR3. The CDR3 reads CASSPSGNTEAFF. The CDR3 DNA reads TGTGCCAGTAGTCCCTCGGGGAACACTGAAGCTTTCTTT.

The J gene is TRBJ2-2, the V gene TRBV9, with D uncertain. The V end lost 2 bases, the J end lost 2 bases, and 1 base lay between the germline ends. CDR3 size: 12 residues. Looked up from germline, CDR1 is SGDLS and CDR2 is YYNGEE. Here the CDR3 DNA reads TGTGCCAGCAGCGTTAACACCGGGGAGCTGTTTTTT. Protein product: CASSVNTGELFF.

This clone was seen just once. The chain links TRBV7-9 to TRBJ2-5, with TRBD1 matching 10 bases. In germline, CDR1 is SEHNR, CDR2 FQNEAQ (reference sequence). CDR3 length: 14 residues. V trimming: 4 bases; J trimming: 7 bases; junction bases outside the gene matches: 6. The CDR3 is CASSSFRTGGTQYF. As DNA, the CDR3 is TGTGCCAGCAGCTCTTTTCGGACAGGGGGGACCCAGTACTTC.

This clone was counted a single time. The chain couples TRBV6-5 to TRBJ2-5; D unclear. Near its end, the DNA agrees better with TRBJ2-7, so the J call may be wrong. This CDR3 has 15 amino acids. Germline CDR1 reads MNHEY; CDR2 reads SVGAGI. The CDR3 spells CASSYSKTVRDEQYF. DNA of the CDR3: TGTGCCAGCAGTTACTCTAAGACCGTACGGGACGAGCAGTACTTC.

The chain recombines TRBV13 with TRBJ2-1, with 8 positions matching TRBD1. CDR1 is PRHDT, CDR2 FYEKMQ, per germline (reference sequence). V lost 5 bases and J lost 6; bases outside the gene matches: 6. The CDR3 sequence is 14 residues long. The CDR3 sequence: CASSIVDRANEQFF. In DNA, the CDR3 is TGTGCCAGCAGCATAGTGGACAGGGCCAATGAGCAGTTCTTC.

The rearrangement joins TRBV25-1 to TRBJ1-4; 8 bases fit TRBD1. Germline CDR1 reads MGHDK; CDR2 reads SYGVNS. The CDR3 extends over 13 amino acids. V shed 4 bases, J shed 7 bases, and the junction held 2 bases outside the gene matches. CDR3: CASSAGTGEKLFF. The CDR3 nucleotides read TGTGCCAGCAGTGCCGGGACAGGTGAAAAACTGTTTTTT.

This clone was picked up one time. The V and J genes are TRBV4-2 and TRBJ2-7; D remains unclear. CDR1 LGHNA and CDR2 YNFKEQ come from the germline V gene. V was clipped by 1 base and J by 4 bases, with 14 bases between them. The CDR3 has 15 residues. As DNA, the CDR3 is TGTGCCAGCAGCCAAGCGGCTAGTGGTTCTTACGAGCAGTACTTC. Its translation is CASSQAASGSYEQYF.

This clone was picked up one time. The chain is built from TRBV5-4 and TRBJ2-7; perhaps TRBD1 as D (5 bases). CDR1 SGHNT and CDR2 YYREEE come from the germline V gene (reference sequence). The CDR3 length is 14 residues. V was shortened by 4 bases and J by 1 base, with 12 bases between the two germline ends. Here the CDR3 DNA reads TGTGCCAGCAGCCCGACAGTTTTTTCCTACGAGCAGTACTTC. As protein: CASSPTVFSYEQYF.

The J gene is TRBJ2-1, the V gene TRBV27, with 14 bases aligning to TRBD2. Per the germline V gene, CDR1 is MNHEY and CDR2 is SMNVEV (reference sequence). The CDR3 has 15 residues. V trimming: 7 bases; J trimming: 7 bases; junction bases outside the gene matches: 6. The CDR3 region has the DNA TGTGCCAGCACACTGGGGACTAGCGGGAGTAATGAGCAGTTCTTC. This translates into CASTLGTSGSNEQFF.

The chain couples TRBV6-1 to TRBJ1-1; no reliable D call. There are 13 residues in the CDR3. The germline CDR1 and CDR2 sequences are MNHNS and SASEGT. Trimming removed 5 bases at V and 6 bases at J, with 13 bases between. The DNA for the CDR3 is TGTGCCAGCAGTCCGTCCCCGTGGGCTGAAGCTTTCTTT. This codes for CASSPSPWAEAFF.

The chain carries TRBV6-5 and TRBJ1-5; D possibly corresponds to TRBD1 (5 bases). The CDR3 runs to 15 residues. V was clipped by 6 bases and J by 7 bases, with 19 bases between them. The germline CDR1 and CDR2 sequences are MNHEY and SVGAGI. The CDR3 spells CASSEKRQGYQPQHF. The DNA of the CDR3 is TGTGCCAGCAGCGAAAAAAGGCAGGGTTACCAGCCCCAGCATTTT.

This clone turned up a few times. The chain employs TRBV6-5 and TRBJ1-1; a weak D match, TRBD1 (6 bases). The CDR3 has 11 residues. Between the trimmed V and J ends, which lost 7 bases and 11 bases, there was a span of 14 bases. Germline CDR1 reads MNHEY; CDR2 reads SVGAGI. The CDR3 DNA reads TGTGCCAGCATCTCAGGGGATGTGGCTTTCTTT. Protein product: CASISGDVAFF.

This rearrangement joins TRBV6-1 to TRBJ1-1; D call uncertain. The CDR3 has 10 amino acids. Trimming removed 6 bases from V and 7 bases from J, with 6 bases in between. Per germline, CDR1 MNHNS and CDR2 SASEGT. Here the CDR3 reads CASRGGEAFF. CDR3 DNA sequence: TGTGCCAGCAGGGGAGGTGAAGCTTTCTTT.

V is TRBV11-2 and J is TRBJ2-6; D remains ambiguous. With 3 bases removed from V and 2 bases from J, the gap between germline ends came to 11 bases. In germline, CDR1 is SGHAT, CDR2 FQNNGV. This CDR3 comprises 16 residues. CDR3 DNA: TGTGCCAGCAGCTTGGGCAGCCCGACTGGGGCCAACGTCCTGACTTTC. It codes for CASSLGSPTGANVLTF.

The genes are TRBV7-4 and TRBJ1-5; 7 bases align to TRBD1. CDR1 and CDR2 (germline): SGHVT, SQSDAQ. V was pared by 4 bases and J by 7 bases, with 7 bases of the junction left unmatched. The CDR3 length is 14 residues. DNA for the CDR3: TGTGCCAGCAGCTCAGGGGGGACGGGACAGCCCCAGCATTTT. Translation gives CASSSGGTGQPQHF.

This clone was recorded once. This chain links TRBV7-8 with TRBJ1-4, with D possibly being TRBD1 (6 bases). The V end lost 5 bases, the J end lost 4 bases, and 11 bases lay between the germline ends. Germline CDR1 reads SGHVS; CDR2 reads FQNEAQ. The CDR3 has 14 residues. The CDR3, as DNA: TGTGCCAGCAGCCCTACAGGGAATAATGAAAAACTGTTTTTT. Protein sequence: CASSPTGNNEKLFF.

In its sample, this clone was seen once. This chain connects TRBV11-1 to TRBJ2-3; no clear D. Trimming shortened V by 0 bases and J by 3 bases, and 10 bases separated the two germline ends. This CDR3 spans 15 amino acids. Germline CDR1 and CDR2: SGHAT and FQDESV (reference sequence). The chain's CDR3 is CASSLANVRTDTQYF. The CDR3 DNA is TGTGCCAGCAGCTTAGCCAACGTCAGGACAGATACGCAGTATTTT.

The rearrangement links TRBV28 to TRBJ2-5; the match to TRBD2 covers 11 bases. The CDR3 extends over 16 amino acids. The germline V gene has CDR1 MDHEN and CDR2 SYDVKM. The V and J ends lost 4 bases and 2 bases, in that order; junction bases with no gene match: 6. CDR3 protein: CASSSKLAGVQETQYF. The CDR3 coding sequence is TGTGCCAGCAGTTCGAAACTAGCGGGAGTTCAAGAGACCCAGTACTTC.

Comments on this clone: The same CDR3 also results from other DNA sequences found in this sample. V usage is TRBV19 and J usage is TRBJ2-1; D might be TRBD1 (6 bases). Germline loops: CDR1 LNHDA, CDR2 SQIVND (reference sequence). The CDR3 length is 15 residues. Trimming removed 3 bases at V and 1 base at J, with 10 bases between. DNA of the CDR3: TGTGCCAGTAGTATCGGGACACCATCCTACAATGAGCAGTTCTTC. Translation gives CASSIGTPSYNEQFF.